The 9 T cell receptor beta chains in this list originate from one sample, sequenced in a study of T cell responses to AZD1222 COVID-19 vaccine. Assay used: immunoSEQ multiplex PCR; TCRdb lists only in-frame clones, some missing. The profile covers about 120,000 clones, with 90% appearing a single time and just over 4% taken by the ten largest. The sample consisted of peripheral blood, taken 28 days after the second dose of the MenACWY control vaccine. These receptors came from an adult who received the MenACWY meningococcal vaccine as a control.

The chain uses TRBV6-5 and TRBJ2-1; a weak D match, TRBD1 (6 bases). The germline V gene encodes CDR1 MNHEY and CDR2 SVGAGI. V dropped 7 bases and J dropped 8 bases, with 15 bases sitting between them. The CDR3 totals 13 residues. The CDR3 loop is CASTLQGSDEQFF. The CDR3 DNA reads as TGTGCCAGCACCCTACAGGGTAGCGATGAGCAGTTCTTC.

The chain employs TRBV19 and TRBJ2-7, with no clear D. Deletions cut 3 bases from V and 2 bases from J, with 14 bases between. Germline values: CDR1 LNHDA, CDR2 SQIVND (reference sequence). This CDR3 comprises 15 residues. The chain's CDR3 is CASSITFLGTYEQYF. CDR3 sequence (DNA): TGTGCCAGTAGTATTACTTTTCTGGGAACCTACGAGCAGTACTTC.

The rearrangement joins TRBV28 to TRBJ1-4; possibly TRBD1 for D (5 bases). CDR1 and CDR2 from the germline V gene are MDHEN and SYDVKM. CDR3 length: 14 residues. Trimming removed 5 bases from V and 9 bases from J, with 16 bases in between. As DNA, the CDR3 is TGTGCCAGCAGTGCAAGGGGTCAGGAGAAAAAACTGTTTTTT. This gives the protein CASSARGQEKKLFF.

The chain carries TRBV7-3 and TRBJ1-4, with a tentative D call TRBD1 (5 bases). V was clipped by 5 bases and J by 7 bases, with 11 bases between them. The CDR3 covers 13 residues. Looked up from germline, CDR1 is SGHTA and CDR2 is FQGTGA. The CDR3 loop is CASSQGPGEKLFF. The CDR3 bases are TGTGCCAGCAGCCAGGGTCCGGGTGAAAAACTGTTTTTT.

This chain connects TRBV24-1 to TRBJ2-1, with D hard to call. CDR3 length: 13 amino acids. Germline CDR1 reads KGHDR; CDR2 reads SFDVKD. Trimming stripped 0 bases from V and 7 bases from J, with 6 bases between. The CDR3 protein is CATSDLLVNEQFF. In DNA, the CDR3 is TGTGCCACCAGTGATTTGCTAGTAAATGAGCAGTTCTTC.

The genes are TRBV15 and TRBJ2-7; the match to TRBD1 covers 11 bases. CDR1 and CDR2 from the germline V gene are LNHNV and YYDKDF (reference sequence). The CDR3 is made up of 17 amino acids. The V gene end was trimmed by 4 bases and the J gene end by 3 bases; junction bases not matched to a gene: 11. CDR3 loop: CATSTDRGQGSHYEQYF. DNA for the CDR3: TGTGCCACCAGCACGGACAGGGGGCAAGGTAGTCACTACGAGCAGTACTTC. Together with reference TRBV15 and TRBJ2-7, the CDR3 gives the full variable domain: DAMVIQNPRYQVTQFGKPVTLSCSQTLNHNVMYWYQQKSSQAPKLLFHYYDKDFNNEADTPDNFQSRRPNTSFCFLDIRSPGLGDTAMYLCATSTDRGQGSHYEQYFGPGTRLTVT.

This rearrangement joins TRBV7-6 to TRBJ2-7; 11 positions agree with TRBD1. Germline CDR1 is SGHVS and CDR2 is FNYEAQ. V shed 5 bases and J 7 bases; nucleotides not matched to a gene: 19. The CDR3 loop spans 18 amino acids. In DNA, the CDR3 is TGTGCCAGCAGCCCACCCCCGGACAGGGGGCGTCCCCTGGGTGAGCAGTACTTC. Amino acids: CASSPPPDRGRPLGEQYF.

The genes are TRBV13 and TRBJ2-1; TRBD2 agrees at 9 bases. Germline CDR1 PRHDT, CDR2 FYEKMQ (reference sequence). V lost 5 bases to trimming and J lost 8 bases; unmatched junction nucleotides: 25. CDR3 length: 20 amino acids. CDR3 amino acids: CASSNRAALQSGLATHEQFF. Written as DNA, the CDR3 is TGTGCCAGCAGCAATCGAGCCGCGCTGCAATCGGGACTAGCCACCCATGAGCAGTTCTTC.

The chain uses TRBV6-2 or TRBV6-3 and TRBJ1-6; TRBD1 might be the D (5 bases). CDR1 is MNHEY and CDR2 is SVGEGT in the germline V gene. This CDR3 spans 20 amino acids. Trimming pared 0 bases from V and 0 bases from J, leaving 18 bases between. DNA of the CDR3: TGTGCCAGCAGTTACTCTTGGGGCCGGGGCAAAAGCTCCTATAATTCACCCCTCCACTTT. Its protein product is CASSYSWGRGKSSYNSPLHF.